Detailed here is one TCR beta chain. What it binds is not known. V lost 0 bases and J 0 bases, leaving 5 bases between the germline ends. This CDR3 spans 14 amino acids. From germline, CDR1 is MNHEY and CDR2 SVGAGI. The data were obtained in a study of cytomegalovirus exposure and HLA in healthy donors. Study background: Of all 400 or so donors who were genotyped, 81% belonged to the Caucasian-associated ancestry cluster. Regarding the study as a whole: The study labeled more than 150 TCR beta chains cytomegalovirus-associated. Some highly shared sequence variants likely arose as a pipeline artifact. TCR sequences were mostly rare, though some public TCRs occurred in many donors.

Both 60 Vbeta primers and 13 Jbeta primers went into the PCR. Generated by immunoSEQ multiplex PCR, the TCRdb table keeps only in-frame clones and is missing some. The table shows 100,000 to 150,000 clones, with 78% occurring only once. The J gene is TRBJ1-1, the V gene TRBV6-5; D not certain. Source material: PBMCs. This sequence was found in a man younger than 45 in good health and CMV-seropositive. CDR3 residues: CASSYSRLNTEAFF. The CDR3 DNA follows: TGTGCCAGCAGTTACTCGCGGTTGAACACTGAAGCTTTCTTT.